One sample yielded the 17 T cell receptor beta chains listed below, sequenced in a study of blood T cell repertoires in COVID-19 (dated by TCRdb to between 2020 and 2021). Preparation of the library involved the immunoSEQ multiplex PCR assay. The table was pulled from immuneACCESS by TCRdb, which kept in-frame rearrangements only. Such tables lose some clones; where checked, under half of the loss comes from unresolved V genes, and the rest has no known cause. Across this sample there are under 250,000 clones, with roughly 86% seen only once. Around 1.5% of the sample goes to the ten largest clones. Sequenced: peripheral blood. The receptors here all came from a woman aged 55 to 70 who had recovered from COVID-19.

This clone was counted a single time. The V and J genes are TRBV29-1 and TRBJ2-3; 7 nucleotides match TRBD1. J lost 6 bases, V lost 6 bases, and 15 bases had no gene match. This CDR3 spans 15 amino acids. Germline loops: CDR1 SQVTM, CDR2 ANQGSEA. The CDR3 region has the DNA TGCAGCGTAGCCCGCCAGGGGGAAATCGGGGATACGCAGTATTTT. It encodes CSVARQGEIGDTQYF.

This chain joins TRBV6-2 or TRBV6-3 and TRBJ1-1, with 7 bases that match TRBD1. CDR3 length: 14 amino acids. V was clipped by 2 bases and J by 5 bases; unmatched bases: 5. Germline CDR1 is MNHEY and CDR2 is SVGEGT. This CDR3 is CASSYETGVTEAFF. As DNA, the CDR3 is TGTGCCAGCAGTTACGAAACAGGGGTAACTGAAGCTTTCTTT.

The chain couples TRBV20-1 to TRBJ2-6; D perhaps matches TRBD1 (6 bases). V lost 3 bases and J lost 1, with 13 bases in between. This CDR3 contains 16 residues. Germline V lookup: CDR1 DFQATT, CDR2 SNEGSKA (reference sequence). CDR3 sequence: CSASLQGRSGANVLTF. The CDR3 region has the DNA TGCAGTGCTAGTCTACAGGGAAGGTCTGGGGCCAACGTCCTGACTTTC.

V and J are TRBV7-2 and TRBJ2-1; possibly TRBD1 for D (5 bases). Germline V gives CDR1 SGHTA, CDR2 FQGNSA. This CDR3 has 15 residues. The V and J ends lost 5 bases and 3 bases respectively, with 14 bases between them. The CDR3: CASSLGQIGYNEQFF. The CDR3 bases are TGTGCCAGCAGCCTAGGACAAATAGGCTACAATGAGCAGTTCTTC. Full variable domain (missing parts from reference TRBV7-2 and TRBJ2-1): GAGVSQSPSNKVTEKGKDVELRCDPISGHTALYWYRQSLGQGLEFLIYFQGNSAPDKSGLPSDRFSAERTGGSVSTLTIQRTQQEDSAVYLCASSLGQIGYNEQFFGPGTRLTVL.

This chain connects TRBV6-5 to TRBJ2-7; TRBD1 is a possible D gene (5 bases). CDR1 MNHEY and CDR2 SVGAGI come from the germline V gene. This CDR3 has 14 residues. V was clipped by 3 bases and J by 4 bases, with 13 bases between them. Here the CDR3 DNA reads TGTGCCAGCAGTTATGGACATGGAACATACGAGCAGTACTTC. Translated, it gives CASSYGHGTYEQYF.

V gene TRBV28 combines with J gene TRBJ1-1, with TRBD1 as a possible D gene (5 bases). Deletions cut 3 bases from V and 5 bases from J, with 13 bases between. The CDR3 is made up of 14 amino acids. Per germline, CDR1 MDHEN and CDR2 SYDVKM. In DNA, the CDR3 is TGTGCCAGCAGTTTGCAATCAGGGTTAACTGAAGCTTTCTTT. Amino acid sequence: CASSLQSGLTEAFF.

CDR3 sequence (DNA): TGTGCCAGCACTTATAGCGGGCACACCGGGGAGCTGTTTTTT. Encoded protein: CASTYSGHTGELFF. The chain couples TRBV11-2 to TRBJ2-2; TRBD2 matches at 7 bases. Trimming cost V 7 bases and J 3 bases; bases outside gene matches: 5. Germline CDR1 and CDR2: SGHAT and FQNNGV. The CDR3 has 14 residues.

The DNA of the CDR3 is TGTGCCAGCAGCTTCGGCGGGGGTAGGGACAATGAGCAGTTCTTC. This codes for CASSFGGGRDNEQFF. This chain uses TRBV5-4 with TRBJ2-1, with 7 bases fitting TRBD2. The germline V gene encodes CDR1 SGHNT and CDR2 YYREEE (reference sequence). The CDR3 has 15 residues. Germline trimming cut 2 bases from V and 5 bases from J; bases unmatched to any gene: 7.

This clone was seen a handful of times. The CDR3 protein is CASSRETQYF. CDR3 nucleotide sequence: TGTGCCAGCAGCCGAGAGACCCAGTACTTC. This chain connects TRBV11-2 to TRBJ2-5, with no clear D. V was cut by 5 bases and J by 4 bases, with 2 bases left in between. The CDR3 has 10 amino acids. Germline V lookup: CDR1 SGHAT, CDR2 FQNNGV.

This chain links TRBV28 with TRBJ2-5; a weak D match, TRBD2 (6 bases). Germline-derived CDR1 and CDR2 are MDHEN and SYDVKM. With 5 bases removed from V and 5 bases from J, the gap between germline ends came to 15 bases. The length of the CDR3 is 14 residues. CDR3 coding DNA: TGTGCCAGCAGTAGGGGAGGAGGGGAGGAGACCCAGTACTTC. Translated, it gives CASSRGGGEETQYF.

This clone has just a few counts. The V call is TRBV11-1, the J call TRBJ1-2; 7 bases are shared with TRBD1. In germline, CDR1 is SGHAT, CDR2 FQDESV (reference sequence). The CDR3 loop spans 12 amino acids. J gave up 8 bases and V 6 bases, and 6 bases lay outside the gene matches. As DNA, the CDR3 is TGTGCCAGCAGACGACAGGGCGACGGCTACACCTTC. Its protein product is CASRRQGDGYTF.

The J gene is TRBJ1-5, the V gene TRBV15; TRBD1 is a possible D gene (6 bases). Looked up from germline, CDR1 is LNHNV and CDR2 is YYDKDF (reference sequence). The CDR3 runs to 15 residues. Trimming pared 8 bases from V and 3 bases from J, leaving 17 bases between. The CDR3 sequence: CATANGGRYNQPQHF. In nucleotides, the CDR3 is TGTGCCACCGCCAACGGGGGGCGCTACAATCAGCCCCAGCATTTT.

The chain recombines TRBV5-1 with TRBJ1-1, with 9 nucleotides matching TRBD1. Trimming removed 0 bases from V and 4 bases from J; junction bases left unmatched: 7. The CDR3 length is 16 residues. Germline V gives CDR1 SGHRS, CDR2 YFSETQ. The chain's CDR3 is CASSLGDRELGTEAFF. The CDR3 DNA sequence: TGCGCCAGCAGCTTGGGGGACAGGGAATTGGGCACTGAAGCTTTCTTT. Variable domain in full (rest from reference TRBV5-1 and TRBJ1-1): KAGVTQTPRYLIKTRGQQVTLSCSPISGHRSVSWYQQTPGQGLQFLFEYFSETQRNKGNFPGRFSGRQFSNSRSEMNVSTLELGDSALYLCASSLGDRELGTEAFFGQGTRLTVV.

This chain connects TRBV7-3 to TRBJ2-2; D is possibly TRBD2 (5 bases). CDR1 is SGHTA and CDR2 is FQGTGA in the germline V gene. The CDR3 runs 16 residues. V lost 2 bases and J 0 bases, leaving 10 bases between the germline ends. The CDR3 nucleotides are TGTGCCAGCAGCTTACTTGGGCGGGCGAACACCGGGGAGCTGTTTTTT. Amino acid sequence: CASSLLGRANTGELFF. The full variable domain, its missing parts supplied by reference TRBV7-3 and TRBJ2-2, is GAGVSQTPSNKVTEKGKYVELRCDPISGHTALYWYRQSLGQGPEFLIYFQGTGAADDSGLPNDRFFAVRPEGSVSTLKIQRTERGDSAVYLCASSLLGRANTGELFFGEGSRLTVL.

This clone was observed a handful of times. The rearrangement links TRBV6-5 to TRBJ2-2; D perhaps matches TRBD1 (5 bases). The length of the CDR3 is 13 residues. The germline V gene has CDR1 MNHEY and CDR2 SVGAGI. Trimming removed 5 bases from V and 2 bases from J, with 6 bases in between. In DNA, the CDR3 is TGTGCCAGCAGTCAGGGAAACACCGGGGAGCTGTTTTTT. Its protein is CASSQGNTGELFF.

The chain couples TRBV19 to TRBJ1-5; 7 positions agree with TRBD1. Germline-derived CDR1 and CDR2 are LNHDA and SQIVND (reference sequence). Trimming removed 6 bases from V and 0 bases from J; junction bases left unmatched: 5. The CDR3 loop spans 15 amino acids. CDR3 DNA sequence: TGTGCCAGTAGGGAGGGGGCCCATAGCAATCAGCCCCAGCATTTT. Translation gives CASREGAHSNQPQHF.

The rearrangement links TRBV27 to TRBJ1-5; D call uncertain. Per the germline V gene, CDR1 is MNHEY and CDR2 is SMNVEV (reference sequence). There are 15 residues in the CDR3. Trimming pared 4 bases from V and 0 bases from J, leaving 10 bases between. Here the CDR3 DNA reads TGTGCCAGCAGTTCCGTTTGGGCTAGCAATCAGCCCCAGCATTTT. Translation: CASSSVWASNQPQHF.